Given below is one T cell receptor (beta chain) in context. Its antigen is unknown. The PCR made use of 60 Vbeta and 13 Jbeta primers. The repertoire was sequenced with immunoSEQ multiplex PCR; TCRdb's copy has only in-frame clones and lacks some. The sample records approximately 200,000 clones, about 84% being singletons. The data stem from a study of cytomegalovirus exposure and HLA in healthy donors. Study results and caveats: There were several of the most significant clusters that appeared linked to common viral pathogens in a later analysis.

The specimen sequenced was PBMCs. This receptor was taken from a human donor in good health.

The CDR3 nucleotides read TGTGCCAGCAGTGAATCGGGACAGGGTATATCAACTAATGAAAAACTGTTTTTT. Its translation: CASSESGQGISTNEKLFF. The V gene is TRBV2, the J gene TRBJ1-4; 9 nucleotides agree with TRBD1. Germline-derived CDR1 and CDR2 are SNHLY and FYNNEI. CDR3 length equals 18 residues. V lost 2 bases and J lost 0; bases outside the gene matches: 7.